This T cell receptor beta chain was recorded in a study of cytomegalovirus exposure and HLA in healthy donors. Whole-study results and caveats: Most subjects' HLA-A and HLA-B alleles were reportedly predicted from TCR beta sequences. Cytomegalovirus status was reportedly diagnosed by the classifier with high specificity and sensitivity.

13 Jbeta primers and 60 Vbeta primers were used for the PCR. Assay used: immunoSEQ multiplex PCR; TCRdb lists only in-frame clones, some missing. The repertoire holds about 180,000 clones, with about 80% as singletons. Worth noting for this clone: Its antigen is still unknown.

Donors had nominal health at sampling but likely had unrecorded immune exposures. Germline values: CDR1 GTSNPN, CDR2 SVGIG (reference sequence). The CDR3 is made up of 15 amino acids. The V and J ends lost 3 bases and 0 bases respectively, with 14 bases between them. The chain links TRBV30 to TRBJ1-1, with D perhaps TRBD1 (5 bases). Material: PBMCs. The TCR was taken from a man between 18 and 35 years old in good health and CMV-seronegative. The CDR3 region is CAWRAHKGVNTEAFF. CDR3 in DNA: TGTGCCTGGAGGGCCCATAAAGGGGTGAACACTGAAGCTTTCTTT.